One T cell receptor beta chain is described in this entry. This specimen belongs to a study of CD8+CD57+ T cells in acquired aplastic anemia. The CDR3 is 15 residues long. The germline V gene has CDR1 MGHDK and CDR2 SYGVNS. Trimming pared 5 bases from V and 5 bases from J, leaving 13 bases between. Using genomic DNA as the template, TCR beta VDJ and CDR3 profiling was carried out. TCRdb re-called the reads through MiXCR, storing one row per CDR3 protein. The sample lists 170,000 or so distinct CDR3 sequences, more than 40% occurring once. All patients picked for sequencing had shown, by flow cytometry, an expansion of CD8+CD57+ cells.

The sample consisted of sorted CD4+, CD8+, or CD8+CD57+ T cells (not recorded which) from PBMCs. The chain employs TRBV25-1 and TRBJ1-6; D possibly corresponds to TRBD1 (5 bases). The TCR comes from a human donor with aplastic anemia. The CDR3 region is CASSSQGANNSPLHF. DNA for the CDR3: TGTGCCAGCAGTAGCCAGGGAGCCAATAATTCACCCCTCCACTTT.